These 16 T cell receptor beta chains originate from one sample sequenced in a study of human CD8 memory T cell subsets. UMI-labeled 5' RACE produced the TCR beta libraries. One entry per CDR3 protein, without DNA, is what TCRdb gives after re-calling the 5' RACE reads. Recorded for this sample: more than 9,000 distinct CDR3 sequences. The material sequenced was CD8+ stem-like memory T cells (TSCM and TCM) sorted from PBMCs. As for subset: stem-like memory CD8 T cells (TSTEM), CCR7+ PD-1- TIGIT-. The receptors were sampled from a human donor in good health.

This clonotype counts as medium-sized by frequency. The rearrangement joins TRBV25-1 to TRBJ1-4. Germline-derived CDR1 and CDR2 are MGHDK and SYGVNS. The CDR3 length is 14 residues. CDR3 amino acids: CASSETSFNEKLFF.

This chain's CDR3 is CSASDTGTGRASAQHF. V is TRBV20-1 and J is TRBJ1-5; TCRdb's D call, TRBD1, is unchecked because there is no DNA. The germline V gene has CDR1 DFQATT and CDR2 SNEGSKA (reference sequence). The CDR3 length is 16 residues.

This clonotype is labeled large based on frequency. The gene calls are TRBV20-1 and TRBJ1-5; TCRdb reports TRBD1, a call that lacks DNA to check it against. CDR1 is DFQATT, CDR2 SNEGSKA, per germline (reference sequence). The CDR3 spans 14 residues. The CDR3 reads CSASRSGGSQPQHF.

The chain recombines TRBV4-1 with TRBJ2-7. Germline V gives CDR1 MGHRA, CDR2 YSYEKL. The CDR3 runs 12 residues. The CDR3: CASSQGLYEQYF.

The chain's CDR3 is CASALTTDANTGELFF. The V and J genes are TRBV12-5 and TRBJ2-2. CDR3 length: 16 residues. CDR1 and CDR2 (germline): LGHNT, FRNRAP.

This chain uses TRBV7-2 with TRBJ1-6; the D call from TCRdb, TRBD1, cannot be confirmed without DNA. Germline V gene lookup returns CDR1 SGHTA and CDR2 FQGNSA. This CDR3 has 16 amino acids. CDR3 sequence reads: CASSPRGQGVDSPLHF.

The chain joins TRBV7-9 to TRBJ2-7; lacking DNA, the TRBD2 call made by TCRdb goes unchecked. The CDR3 is made up of 13 amino acids. CDR1 is SEHNR, CDR2 FQNEAQ, per germline (reference sequence). CDR3: CASSRQSPYEQYF.

This chain joins TRBV27 and TRBJ2-1; the TRBD2 assignment by TCRdb is unverifiable without DNA. CDR1 and CDR2 from the germline V gene are MNHEY and SMNVEV (reference sequence). CDR3 size: 15 residues. CDR3: CASSISGIPYNEQFF.

V usage is TRBV7-2 and J usage is TRBJ2-3. The CDR3 loop spans 16 amino acids. Germline V CDR1 and CDR2: SGHTA, FQGNSA. The CDR3 here is CASSLSLGLATDTQYF.

This chain's CDR3 is CSVEATGQGFYEQYF. The chain combines TRBV29-1 with TRBJ2-7; TCRdb's assignment of TRBD1 cannot be checked, as there is no DNA. This CDR3 region has 15 residues. Germline V gene data show CDR1 as SQVTM and CDR2 as ANQGSEA.

The chain's CDR3 is CASSLAENTEAFF. The chain links TRBV11-2 to TRBJ1-1. Germline loops: CDR1 SGHAT, CDR2 FQNNGV. The CDR3 spans 13 residues.

The chain employs TRBV28 and TRBJ2-1. The CDR3 runs 15 residues. Germline CDR1 is MDHEN and CDR2 is SYDVKM. Here the CDR3 reads CASSFRSPSYNEQFF.

The J gene is TRBJ2-2, the V gene TRBV7-8; with no DNA, the TCRdb D assignment of TRBD1 cannot be verified. Germline-derived CDR1 and CDR2 are SGHVS and FQNEAQ. The CDR3 extends over 13 amino acids. The CDR3 sequence is CASTREPTGELFF.

The chain couples TRBV20-1 to TRBJ2-5; lacking DNA, the TRBD1 call made by TCRdb goes unchecked. The CDR3 totals 14 residues. In germline, CDR1 is DFQATT, CDR2 SNEGSKA (reference sequence). Here the CDR3 reads CSANVDRSQETQYF.

The chain combines TRBV10-3 with TRBJ2-7; the TCRdb D gene call, TRBD1, has no DNA to confirm it. The CDR3 spans 17 residues. Germline V CDR1 and CDR2: ENHRY, SYGVKD. CDR3 loop: CAISEYVGAGGRDEQYF.

This clonotype shows up as medium-sized by frequency. The chain uses TRBV5-6 and TRBJ2-1. Germline loops: CDR1 SGHDT, CDR2 YYEEEE. The CDR3 is made up of 12 amino acids. Here the CDR3 reads CASSLAAREQFF.